This passage covers 5 T cell receptor beta chains from one sample sequenced in a study of PD-L1 blockade in urothelial cancer. Sequenced by immunoSEQ multiplex PCR; TCRdb stores in-frame clones only, minus some. Altogether more than 35,000 clones are present, around 82% being singletons, with the ten largest covering approximately 3%. The sample was PBMCs, taken around atezolizumab (anti-PD-L1) treatment. The receptors here all came from a man between 70 and 80 years old with urothelial cancer.

The rearrangement joins TRBV7-8 to TRBJ2-1; the match to TRBD2 covers 8 bases. The CDR3 extends over 12 amino acids. Trimming at V came to 5 bases and at J to 9 bases, leaving 3 bases not matched to a gene. Germline V gene lookup returns CDR1 SGHVS and CDR2 FQNEAQ. CDR3 in DNA: TGTGCCAGCAGCCTTGGACTAGCTGAGCAGTTCTTC. Translation gives CASSLGLAEQFF.

The chain has TRBV4-3 and TRBJ2-3; D gene uncertain. In germline, CDR1 is LGHNA, CDR2 YSLEER. The CDR3 spans 15 residues. Deletions cut 0 bases from V and 3 bases from J, with 10 bases between. CDR3 coding DNA: TGCGCCAGCAGCCAAGATTTGGTAGCAACAGATACGCAGTATTTT. Translated: CASSQDLVATDTQYF.

This clone was seen a handful of times. The V and J genes are TRBV7-2 and TRBJ1-2; 9 bases line up with TRBD1. V lost 5 bases, J lost 6 bases, and 4 bases stayed unmatched. The germline V gene has CDR1 SGHTA and CDR2 FQGNSA. The CDR3 is 13 amino acids. The CDR3 region is CASSARTGDGYTF. The CDR3 DNA is TGTGCCAGCAGCGCCCGGACAGGGGATGGCTACACCTTC.

This chain connects TRBV7-6 to TRBJ2-1, with 10 bases aligning to TRBD2. The CDR3 is 16 residues long. CDR1 is SGHVS and CDR2 is FNYEAQ in the germline V gene. With 5 bases clipped from V and 9 bases from J, the junction kept 13 bases outside the gene matches. The CDR3 region is CASSPELAGTKLEQFF. Written as DNA, the CDR3 is TGTGCCAGCAGCCCGGAACTAGCGGGAACTAAGCTTGAGCAGTTCTTC.

The chain links TRBV5-1 to TRBJ1-3, with D unresolved. Per germline, CDR1 SGHRS and CDR2 YFSETQ. Trimming stripped 0 bases from V and 0 bases from J, with 7 bases between. The CDR3 extends over 15 amino acids. In DNA form, the CDR3 reads TGCGCCAGCAGCTTGGATAGCGGCTCTGGAAACACCATATATTTT. It specifies CASSLDSGSGNTIYF.